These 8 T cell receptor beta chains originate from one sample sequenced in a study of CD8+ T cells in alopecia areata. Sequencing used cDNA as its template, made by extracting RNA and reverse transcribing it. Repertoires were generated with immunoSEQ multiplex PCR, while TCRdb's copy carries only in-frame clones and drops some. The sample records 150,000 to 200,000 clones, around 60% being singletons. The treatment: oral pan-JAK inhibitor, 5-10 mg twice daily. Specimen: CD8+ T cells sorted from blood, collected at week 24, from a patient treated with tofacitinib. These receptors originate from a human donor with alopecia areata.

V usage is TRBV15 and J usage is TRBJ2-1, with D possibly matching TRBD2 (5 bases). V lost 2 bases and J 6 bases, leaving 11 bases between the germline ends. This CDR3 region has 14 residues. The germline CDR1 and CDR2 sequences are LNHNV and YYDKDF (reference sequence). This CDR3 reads CATSRRVGSNEQFF. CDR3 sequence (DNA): TGTGCCACCAGCAGACGGGTAGGGAGCAATGAGCAGTTCTTC.

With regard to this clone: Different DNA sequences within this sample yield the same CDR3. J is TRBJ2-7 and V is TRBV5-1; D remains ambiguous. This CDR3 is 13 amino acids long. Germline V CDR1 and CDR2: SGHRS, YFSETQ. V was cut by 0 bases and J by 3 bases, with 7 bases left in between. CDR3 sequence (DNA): TGCGCCAGCAGCTTGGTGGCAGACTACGAGCAGTACTTC. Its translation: CASSLVADYEQYF.

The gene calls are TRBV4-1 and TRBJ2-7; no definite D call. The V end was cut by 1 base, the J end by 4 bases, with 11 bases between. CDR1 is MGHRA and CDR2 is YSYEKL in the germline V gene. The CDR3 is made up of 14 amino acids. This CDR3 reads CASSQAAGEYEQYF. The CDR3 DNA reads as TGCGCCAGCAGCCAAGCAGCCGGAGAATACGAGCAGTACTTC.

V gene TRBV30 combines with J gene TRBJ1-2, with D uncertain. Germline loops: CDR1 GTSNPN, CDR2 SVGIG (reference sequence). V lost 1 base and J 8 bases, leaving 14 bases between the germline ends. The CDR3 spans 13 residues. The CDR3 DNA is TGTGCCTGGAGTGACCGGGGATTGGGAGGCTACACCTTC. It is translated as CAWSDRGLGGYTF.

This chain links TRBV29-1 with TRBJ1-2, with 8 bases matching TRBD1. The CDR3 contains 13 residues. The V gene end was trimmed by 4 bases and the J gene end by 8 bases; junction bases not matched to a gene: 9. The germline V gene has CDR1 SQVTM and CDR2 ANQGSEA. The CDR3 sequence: CSVGGGQGGGYTF. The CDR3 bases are TGCAGCGTTGGTGGAGGACAGGGCGGAGGCTACACCTTC.

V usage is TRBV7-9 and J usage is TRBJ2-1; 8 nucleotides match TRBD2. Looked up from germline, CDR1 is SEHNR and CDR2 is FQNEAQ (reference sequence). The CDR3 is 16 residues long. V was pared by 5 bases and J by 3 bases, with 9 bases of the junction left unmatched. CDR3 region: CASSPIGGGYYNEQFF. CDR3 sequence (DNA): TGTGCCAGCAGCCCGATCGGCGGGGGGTACTACAATGAGCAGTTCTTC. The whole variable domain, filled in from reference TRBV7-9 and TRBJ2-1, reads DTGVSQNPRHKITKRGQNVTFRCDPISEHNRLYWYRQTLGQGPEFLTYFQNEAQLEKSRLLSDRFSAERPKGSFSTLEIQRTEQGDSAMYLCASSPIGGGYYNEQFFGPGTRLTVL.

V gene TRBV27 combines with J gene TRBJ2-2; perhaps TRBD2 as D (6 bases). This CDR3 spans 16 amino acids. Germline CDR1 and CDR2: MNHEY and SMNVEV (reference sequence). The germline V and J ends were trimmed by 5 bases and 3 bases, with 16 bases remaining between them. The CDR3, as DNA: TGTGCCAGCAGTCCAAGCCCCGGCGGGGACACCGGGGAGCTGTTTTTT. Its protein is CASSPSPGGDTGELFF.

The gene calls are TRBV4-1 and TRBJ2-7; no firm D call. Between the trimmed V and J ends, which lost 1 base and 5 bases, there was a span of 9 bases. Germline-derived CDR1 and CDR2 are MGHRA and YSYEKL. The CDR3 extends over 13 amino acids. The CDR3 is CASSQGGGDEQYF. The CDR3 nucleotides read TGCGCCAGCAGCCAAGGTGGTGGGGACGAGCAGTACTTC.